Listed below are T cell receptor beta chains from one sample, sequenced in a study of T cells in Graves' hyperthyroidism and ophthalmopathy. Via MiXCR, TCRdb re-called the multiplex PCR reads, giving one row per CDR3 protein. The profile covers 540,000 or so distinct CDR3 sequences, with more than 15% appearing a single time and roughly 6.6% taken by the ten largest. Sequenced material: blood. The receptors derive from a woman in her twenties or thirties with Graves' hyperthyroidism. CDR3s include the opening cysteine and the closing phenylalanine or tryptophan. A D gene is named only where the DNA matches it firmly. Clone size is not always given. Where it is, it says once, few, many or a class for expanded clones.

cdr3_aa | cdr3_nt | clone_size | j_call | d_call | v_call
CASSLRAGNTEAFF | TGCGCCAGCAGCTTGCGGGCAGGGAACACTGAAGCTTTCTTT | many | TRBJ1-1 | NA | TRBV5-1
CASSSGLVDEQYF | TGTGCCAGCAGTTCGGGACTAGTGGACGAGCAGTACTTC | few | TRBJ2-7 | TRBD2 | TRBV12-3/TRBV12-4
CASSQAGTGDTGELFF | TGCGCCAGCAGCCAAGCCGGGACAGGGGATACCGGGGAGCTGTTTTTT | NA | TRBJ2-2 | TRBD1 | TRBV4-1
CASSVTSGLHNEQFF | TGCGCCAGCAGCGTGACTAGCGGCCTACACAATGAGCAGTTCTTC | NA | TRBJ2-1 | TRBD2 | TRBV5-1
CASSLLAQRLYF | TGTGCCAGCAGTCTACTAGCCCAAAGGCTGTACTTC | few | TRBJ2-7 | NA | TRBV6-2/TRBV6-3
CASSYVGGRAVGTDTQYF | TGTGCCAGCAGTTACGTTGGCGGGAGGGCGGTCGGCACAGATACGCAGTATTTT | many | TRBJ2-3 | TRBD2 | TRBV6-6
CASSQDRGTVNIQYF | TGTGCCAGCAGCCAAGATCGTGGGACAGTTAACATTCAGTACTTC | many | TRBJ2-4 | TRBD1 | TRBV3-1
CATSRSRGGAFPEELFF | TGTGCCACCAGCCGATCACGAGGGGGCGCGTTCCCCGAGGAGCTGTTTTTT | NA | TRBJ2-2 | TRBD1 | TRBV15
CSVDRLAGEIPYTDTQYF | TGCAGCGTTGATAGACTAGCGGGAGAGATTCCGTACACAGATACGCAGTATTTT | many | TRBJ2-3 | TRBD2 | TRBV29-1
CSAERRGSNSSYNEQFF | TGCAGTGCGGAACGGCGTGGCTCTAACAGCTCCTACAATGAGCAGTTCTTC | NA | TRBJ2-1 | NA | TRBV20-1
CASSPGGEAGYEQYF | TGCGCCAGCAGCCCGGGAGGGGAGGCCGGCTACGAGCAGTACTTC | many | TRBJ2-7 | TRBD2 | TRBV5-1
CASSFGSMTYEQYF | TGCGCCAGCAGCTTCGGCAGCATGACGTACGAGCAGTACTTC | NA | TRBJ2-7 | NA | TRBV5-1
CASSLAGSTSDTQYF | TGTGCCAGCAGCTTAGCCGGGAGTACGTCAGATACGCAGTATTTT | many | TRBJ2-3 | NA | TRBV11-2
CASSQLAGAGHNEQFF | TGTGCCAGCAGCCAACTAGCGGGAGCGGGGCACAATGAGCAGTTCTTC | few | TRBJ2-1 | TRBD2 | TRBV3-1
CASSHSGQGARVGTGELFF | TGCGCCAGCAGCCACTCGGGACAGGGGGCGCGGGTAGGCACCGGGGAGCTGTTTTTT | NA | TRBJ2-2 | TRBD1 | TRBV4-1
CASSHGGFYGYTF | TGTGCCAGCAGTCACGGGGGCTTCTATGGCTACACCTTC | many | TRBJ1-2 | NA | TRBV6-1
CSAPRGSGSGETQYF | TGCAGTGCTCCCCGCGGTAGCGGGAGCGGGGAGACCCAGTACTTC | few | TRBJ2-5 | TRBD2 | TRBV20-1
CASSAPGGADTGELFF | TGCGCCAGCAGCGCCCCCGGGGGAGCGGACACCGGGGAGCTGTTTTTT | few | TRBJ2-2 | NA | TRBV5-1
CASSLWGDTGELFF | TGTGCCAGCAGTTTATGGGGAGACACCGGGGAGCTGTTTTTT | many | TRBJ2-2 | NA | TRBV12-3/TRBV12-4
CATSSQAPNTEAFF | TGTGCCACCAGCAGCCAGGCCCCGAACACTGAAGCTTTCTTT | few | TRBJ1-1 | NA | TRBV15
CASSLADRGQNTEAFF | TGTGCCAGCAGCTTAGCGGACAGGGGCCAGAACACTGAAGCTTTCTTT | many | TRBJ1-1 | TRBD1 | TRBV7-2
CSARVFPYEQYF | TGCAGTGCTAGAGTTTTCCCCTACGAGCAGTACTTC | many | TRBJ2-7 | NA | TRBV20-1
CSATPSSTGELFF | TGCAGTGCTACCCCCTCTAGCACCGGGGAGCTGTTTTTT | NA | TRBJ2-2 | NA | TRBV20-1
CASSQGTANTEAFF | TGTGCCAGCAGCCAAGGGACCGCGAACACTGAAGCTTTCTTT | many | TRBJ1-1 | NA | TRBV3-1
CSARSGSGHEQYF | TGCAGTGCTCGTAGCGGGAGTGGGCACGAGCAGTACTTC | NA | TRBJ2-7 | TRBD2 | TRBV20-1
CASSFGLAGGSNEQFF | TGTGCCAGCAGCTTCGGACTAGCGGGAGGGTCTAATGAGCAGTTCTTC | few | TRBJ2-1 | TRBD2 | TRBV5-5
CASSFRRAGVGNTIYF | TGTGCCAGCAGCTTTCGCAGGGCAGGGGTCGGAAACACCATATATTTT | NA | TRBJ1-3 | NA | TRBV6-1
CASSVQGVGAEAFF | TGTGCCAGCAGCGTCCAGGGGGTCGGGGCTGAAGCTTTCTTT | NA | TRBJ1-1 | TRBD1 | TRBV7-2
CSARQGTNTGELFF | TGCAGTGCTAGACAAGGGACAAACACCGGGGAGCTGTTTTTT | many | TRBJ2-2 | NA | TRBV20-1
CASTSFSNQPQHF | TGTGCCAGCACGTCCTTTAGCAATCAGCCCCAGCATTTT | many | TRBJ1-5 | NA | TRBV6-1
CASSPFEQSYEQYF | TGTGCCAGCTCACCGTTCGAGCAATCCTACGAGCAGTACTTC | many | TRBJ2-7 | NA | TRBV18
CASSLASGRGNEQFF | TGCGCCAGCAGCTTGGCCAGCGGGAGGGGAAATGAGCAGTTCTTC | few | TRBJ2-1 | TRBD2 | TRBV5-1
CAIQDRAIGELFF | TGTGCCATCCAGGACAGGGCGATCGGGGAGCTGTTTTTT | few | TRBJ2-2 | TRBD1 | TRBV10-3
CAISDSYSGSSYNEQFF | TGTGCCATCAGTGACAGTTATAGCGGGAGCTCCTACAATGAGCAGTTCTTC | many | TRBJ2-1 | TRBD2 | TRBV10-3
CASSPLFGQAPNEKLFF | TGTGCCAGCAGCCCATTATTCGGACAGGCACCAAATGAAAAACTGTTTTTT | many | TRBJ1-4 | TRBD1 | TRBV11-2
CSVEAIGGPGDTQYF | TGCAGCGTCGAGGCCATCGGGGGCCCAGGGGATACGCAGTATTTT | many | TRBJ2-3 | NA | TRBV29-1
CSAHLVSGYSNTGELFF | TGCAGTGCCCACCTTGTTTCCGGGTATTCGAACACCGGGGAGCTGTTTTTT | few | TRBJ2-2 | NA | TRBV20-1
CAYVRGNSYNEQFF | TGTGCTTATGTTCGTGGGAACTCCTACAATGAGCAGTTCTTC | many | TRBJ2-1 | NA | TRBV30
CASSPTGGIAEAFF | TGTGCCAGCAGCCCGACGGGGGGTATCGCTGAAGCTTTCTTT | many | TRBJ1-1 | NA | TRBV9
CASSEAMERDTQYF | TGTGCCAGCAGTGAAGCGATGGAGCGGGATACGCAGTATTTT | many | TRBJ2-3 | NA | TRBV6-1
CASSQDPVTYNEQFF | TGTGCCAGCAGCCAAGATCCTGTTACTTACAATGAGCAGTTCTTC | many | TRBJ2-1 | NA | TRBV3-1
CASTGDRGLRVEGAMNTEAFF | TGTGCCAGCACCGGGGACAGGGGGCTCCGGGTGGAGGGGGCCATGAACACTGAAGCTTTCTTT | few | TRBJ1-1 | TRBD1 | TRBV9
CASQTSGRIPYEQYF | TGTGCCAGCCAAACTAGCGGGAGGATTCCCTACGAGCAGTACTTC | many | TRBJ2-7 | TRBD2 | TRBV28
CASSSEINADYEQYF | TGTGCCAGCAGCTCAGAAATCAACGCAGACTACGAGCAGTACTTC | many | TRBJ2-7 | NA | TRBV7-8
CASSLATASGANVLTF | TGTGCCAGCAGCTTAGCGACAGCCTCTGGGGCCAACGTCCTGACTTTC | NA | TRBJ2-6 | NA | TRBV7-9
CARDRGGNQPQHF | TGTGCCAGAGACAGGGGTGGCAATCAGCCCCAGCATTTT | many | TRBJ1-5 | TRBD1 | TRBV6-1
CASSFRGTPYEQYF | TGTGCCAGCAGTTTTCGAGGGACTCCCTACGAGCAGTACTTC | few | TRBJ2-7 | NA | TRBV27
CASIGVEQYF | TGTGCCAGCATCGGGGTTGAGCAGTACTTC | many | TRBJ2-7 | NA | TRBV2
CASSYNPRLRDVTYEQYF | TGTGCCAGCAGTTATAACCCGAGGTTGCGGGATGTCACCTACGAGCAGTACTTC | many | TRBJ2-7 | NA | TRBV28
CASSLWTGTQETQYF | TGCGCCAGCAGCTTGTGGACAGGAACCCAAGAGACCCAGTACTTC | NA | TRBJ2-5 | TRBD1 | TRBV5-1
CASRSGTSGVGGDTQYF | TGTGCCAGCAGGTCCGGGACTAGCGGGGTAGGGGGAGATACGCAGTATTTT | few | TRBJ2-3 | TRBD2 | TRBV25-1
CASSPGDRGFEQYF | TGTGCCAGCAGCCCCGGGGACAGGGGATTCGAGCAGTACTTC | NA | TRBJ2-7 | TRBD1 | TRBV13